These 22 T cell receptor beta chains originate from one sample sequenced in a study of T cells in Graves' hyperthyroidism and ophthalmopathy. TCR beta CDR3 regions were amplified from RNA transcripts. Carried out on the TCR CDR3, a first-round RT-PCR used the HTBI primer set. TCRdb passed the multiplex PCR reads through MiXCR, listing each CDR3 protein once. The sample yields about 180,000 distinct CDR3 sequences, about 17% seen once. Material for sequencing was blood. Source of these receptors: a woman aged 45 to 65 with Graves' hyperthyroidism.

The sample holds many counts of this clonotype. The chain employs TRBV6-2 or TRBV6-3 and TRBJ1-2; maybe TRBD1 (5 bases). The CDR3 is 13 amino acids. V shed 6 bases and J shed 1 base, with 9 bases lying between them. Germline values: CDR1 MNHEY, CDR2 SVGEGT. The CDR3 region has the DNA TGTGCCAGCAGCCTGACAGATAACTATGGCTACACCTTC. Translated: CASSLTDNYGYTF.

This clonotype was counted at least ten times. This chain uses TRBV29-1 with TRBJ2-5, with D unresolved. The CDR3 consists of 15 residues. Trimming took 0 bases from V and 5 from J, leaving 16 bases between them. Germline CDR1 reads SQVTM; CDR2 reads ANQGSEA. This CDR3 reads CSVEDRAAYGETQYF. The DNA of the CDR3 is TGCAGCGTTGAAGATCGCGCGGCCTACGGGGAGACCCAGTACTTC.

The chain employs TRBV12-3 or TRBV12-4 and TRBJ2-7; 14 bases agree with TRBD2. The junction had 3 bases not matched to a gene; V was cut back by 4 bases and J by 4 bases. The CDR3 extends over 15 amino acids. CDR3 sequence: CASSSGLAGGYEQYF. The CDR3 nucleotides read TGTGCCAGCAGTTCTGGACTAGCGGGGGGATACGAGCAGTACTTC.

In its sample, this clonotype was seen many times. V usage is TRBV2 and J usage is TRBJ1-5; TRBD1 matches at 9 bases. CDR3 length: 15 amino acids. CDR1 and CDR2 (germline): SNHLY, FYNNEI. After removal of 10 bases from V and 1 base from J, the junction contained 8 bases not matched to a gene. Written as DNA, the CDR3 is TGTGCCACCGGACAGGGGATTGGAAGCAATCAGCCCCAGCATTTT. Its translation is CATGQGIGSNQPQHF.

This clonotype was counted many times. The chain recombines TRBV7-9 with TRBJ2-1, with D possibly being TRBD1 or TRBD2 (5 bases each). The germline CDR1 and CDR2 sequences are SEHNR and FQNEAQ (reference sequence). The ends were cut back, 4 bases at V and 0 bases at J, with 10 bases in the middle. This CDR3 has 15 residues. The CDR3 sequence is CASSSPGASYNEQFF. DNA of the CDR3: TGTGCCAGCAGCTCCCCCGGGGCCTCCTACAATGAGCAGTTCTTC.

This clonotype was detected a few times. This chain uses TRBV3-2 with TRBJ1-1. TRBV3-2 is termed a pseudogene. The CDR3 covers 17 residues. The CDR3 DNA reads TGTGCCAGCCGCCCCGTGGCAGGTGTGCGGTGGGACACTGAAGCTTTCTTT. Its protein product is CASRPVAGVRWDTEAFF.

This clonotype was seen ten or more times. This sequence joins TRBV18 and TRBJ2-5; no clear D gene. Germline CDR1 KGHSH, CDR2 LQKENI. V lost 1 base and J lost 2, with 2 bases in between. CDR3 length: 12 residues. CDR3 nucleotide sequence: TGTGCCAGCTCACCACAACAAGAGACCCAGTACTTC. Translation gives CASSPQQETQYF. Full variable domain (outside the CDR3, taken from reference TRBV18 and TRBJ2-5): NAGVMQNPRHLVRRRGQEARLRCSPMKGHSHVYWYRQLPEEGLKFMVYLQKENIIDESGMPKERFSAEFPKEGPSILRIQQVVRGDSAAYFCASSPQQETQYFGPGTRLLVL.

The V call is TRBV19, the J call TRBJ1-5; D not certain. The CDR3 contains 14 residues. The germline CDR1 and CDR2 sequences are LNHDA and SQIVND (reference sequence). Between the trimmed V and J ends, which lost 0 bases and 4 bases, there was a span of 7 bases. CDR3 region: CASSIDPGNQPQHF. CDR3 nucleotide sequence: TGTGCCAGTAGTATAGATCCCGGGAATCAGCCCCAGCATTTT.

The table lists this clonotype with many counts. J is TRBJ1-4 and V is TRBV7-9; D is ambiguous. V was pared by 6 bases and J by 4 bases, with 3 bases between. Germline CDR1 reads SEHNR; CDR2 reads FQNEAQ (reference sequence). The CDR3 sequence is 11 residues long. As DNA, the CDR3 is TGTGCCAGCAGTATTAATGAAAAACTGTTTTTT. Translation: CASSINEKLFF. The complete variable domain, with remaining parts taken from reference TRBV7-9 and TRBJ1-4, reads DTGVSQNPRHKITKRGQNVTFRCDPISEHNRLYWYRQTLGQGPEFLTYFQNEAQLEKSRLLSDRFSAERPKGSFSTLEIQRTEQGDSAMYLCASSINEKLFFGSGTQLSVL.

This clonotype came up many times. V usage is TRBV7-3 and J usage is TRBJ1-2, with no clear D. This CDR3 has 13 amino acids. Germline CDR1 and CDR2: SGHTA and FQGTGA. Trimming cost V 0 bases and J 7 bases, with 9 bases left between them. The CDR3 sequence: CASSLTGVSGYTF. CDR3 bases: TGTGCCAGCAGCTTAACTGGGGTCAGTGGCTACACCTTC.

This clonotype appeared many times. The genes are TRBV7-2 and TRBJ1-5, with a tentative D call TRBD1 (6 bases). The CDR3 is 13 residues long. Germline V lookup: CDR1 SGHTA, CDR2 FQGNSA. V was pared by 5 bases and J by 7 bases, with 12 bases between. The CDR3 coding sequence is TGTGCCAGCAGCCCTGACAGGACCCAGCCCCAGCATTTT. It specifies CASSPDRTQPQHF.

This clonotype appeared many times. The rearrangement joins TRBV7-2 to TRBJ1-5; 7 bases align to TRBD1. V lost 1 base and J lost 5; bases outside the gene matches: 11. The CDR3 spans 17 residues. CDR1 is SGHTA, CDR2 FQGNSA, per germline. CDR3 residues: CASSLGGQAVRHQPQHF. CDR3 coding DNA: TGTGCCAGCAGCTTAGGAGGACAGGCAGTACGACATCAGCCCCAGCATTTT. Variable domain in full (rest from reference TRBV7-2 and TRBJ1-5): GAGVSQSPSNKVTEKGKDVELRCDPISGHTALYWYRQSLGQGLEFLIYFQGNSAPDKSGLPSDRFSAERTGGSVSTLTIQRTQQEDSAVYLCASSLGGQAVRHQPQHFGDGTRLSIL.

This clonotype has a count of ten or more. This sequence joins TRBV6-2 or TRBV6-3 and TRBJ2-5; D possibly matches TRBD1 or TRBD2 (6 bases each). CDR3 size: 15 residues. Germline V gene lookup returns CDR1 MNHEY and CDR2 SVGEGT. Trimming stripped 8 bases from V and 2 bases from J, with 18 bases between. This CDR3 is CASLSRGEYQETQYF. The CDR3 DNA reads as TGTGCCAGCTTATCGAGGGGGGAATATCAAGAGACCCAGTACTTC.

This clonotype was counted many times. This chain connects TRBV27 to TRBJ2-1; D unresolved. V shed 2 bases and J shed 9 bases, with 8 bases lying between them. The length of the CDR3 is 12 residues. The germline gives CDR1 MNHEY, CDR2 SMNVEV (reference sequence). The CDR3 spells CASSLRGGEQFF. As DNA, the CDR3 is TGTGCCAGCAGTTTACGCGGCGGTGAGCAGTTCTTC.

This clonotype was counted at least ten times. The CDR3 here is CASSDSRDEQFF. The DNA of the CDR3 is TGTGCCAGCAGTGATTCCCGGGATGAGCAGTTCTTC. The chain is built from TRBV2 and TRBJ2-1, with D unclear. The CDR3 contains 12 residues. V lost 3 bases and J 8 bases, leaving 8 bases between the germline ends. CDR1 and CDR2 from the germline V gene are SNHLY and FYNNEI.

This chain links TRBV7-3 with TRBJ2-7; 7 bases are shared with TRBD1. Germline values: CDR1 SGHTA, CDR2 FQGTGA. J was trimmed by 7 bases and V by 2 bases; bases with no gene match: 11. This CDR3 region has 15 residues. The chain's CDR3 is CASSLPNRGGGEQYF. CDR3 nucleotide sequence: TGTGCCAGCAGCTTACCCAACAGGGGTGGCGGGGAGCAGTACTTC.

The genes are TRBV7-2 and TRBJ1-5; a weak D match, TRBD1 (5 bases). The V end lost 2 bases, the J end lost 0 bases, and 11 bases lay between the germline ends. The germline V gene encodes CDR1 SGHTA and CDR2 FQGNSA. The CDR3 sequence is 16 residues long. In DNA form, the CDR3 reads TGTGCCAGCAGCTTACAGGGAGTTTATAGCAATCAGCCCCAGCATTTT. Amino acids: CASSLQGVYSNQPQHF.

This clonotype was found many times. V gene TRBV27 combines with J gene TRBJ2-7; D is undetermined. This CDR3 region has 14 residues. Trimming removed 5 bases at V and 0 bases at J, with 11 bases between. The germline CDR1 and CDR2 sequences are MNHEY and SMNVEV (reference sequence). The CDR3 reads CASSRAKTSYEQYF. CDR3 sequence (DNA): TGTGCCAGCAGTCGGGCAAAGACCTCCTACGAGCAGTACTTC.

The chain's CDR3 is CASSRWGLAGGSYNEQFF. The CDR3 bases are TGTGCCAGCAGCCGTTGGGGACTAGCGGGAGGATCCTACAATGAGCAGTTCTTC. V usage is TRBV12-3 or TRBV12-4 and J usage is TRBJ2-1, with 15 bases fitting TRBD2. The CDR3 is made up of 18 amino acids. The V and J ends lost 6 bases and 1 base, in that order; junction bases with no gene match: 7.

This clonotype has ten or more counts. The chain is built from TRBV6-5 and TRBJ2-7; D is undetermined. CDR1 and CDR2 from the germline V gene are MNHEY and SVGAGI. The CDR3 consists of 13 residues. V dropped 2 bases and J dropped 4 bases, with 9 bases sitting between them. The CDR3 nucleotides are TGTGCCAGCAGTTACACCGGGCTGTACGAGCAGTACTTC. Residues: CASSYTGLYEQYF.

This clonotype was detected ten times or more. This rearrangement joins TRBV10-3 to TRBJ2-3; D may be TRBD2 (7 bases). V dropped 6 bases and J dropped 4 bases, with 14 bases sitting between them. The CDR3 spans 14 residues. Germline CDR1 reads ENHRY; CDR2 reads SYGVKD. The CDR3 sequence: CAIRGVGGADTQYF. Here the CDR3 DNA reads TGTGCCATCAGGGGGGTAGGGGGGGCAGATACGCAGTATTTT.

This clonotype was counted at least ten times. The genes are TRBV7-9 and TRBJ2-1; TRBD2 matches at 11 bases. Unmatched junction bases numbered 11, after V lost 3 bases and J lost 7 bases. Germline V lookup: CDR1 SEHNR, CDR2 FQNEAQ (reference sequence). CDR3 size: 17 residues. In DNA form, the CDR3 reads TGTGCCAGCAGCTTCCCGCCGGGACTAGCGGTGGGGAATGAGCAGTTCTTC. Its protein is CASSFPPGLAVGNEQFF.